The rows below give T cell receptor beta chains drawn from one sample of a study of blood T cell repertoires in COVID-19. Repertoires were generated with immunoSEQ multiplex PCR, while TCRdb's copy carries only in-frame clones and drops some. The table has about 50,000 clones, around 88% seen once. The material sequenced was peripheral blood. These receptors came from a woman of 80 years or more with acute or convalescent COVID-19. Both conserved end residues are part of each CDR3. A D gene is named only where the DNA matches it firmly. Only some rows state a clone size, as once, few, many or a class for expanded clones.

NA TRBJ1-1 NA TRBV7-3 CASSLYPGMTEAFF TGTGCCAGCAGCTTATACCCGGGTATGACTGAAGCTTTCTTT
NA TRBJ1-2 NA TRBV12-2 CASRLGSRLNYGYTF TGTGCAAGTCGCTTAGGTAGTCGCCTTAACTATGGCTACACCTTC
NA TRBJ2-7 NA TRBV7-3 CASSRQTRDEQYF TGTGCCAGCAGTCGCCAGACGAGGGATGAGCAGTACTTC
NA TRBJ1-4 NA TRBV27 CASSSDRGKKLFF TGTGCCAGCTCGAGTGATAGGGGGAAAAAACTGTTTTTT
NA TRBJ1-1 TRBD1 TRBV29-1 CSIRGDRGRTEAFF TGCAGCATTCGGGGAGACAGGGGGCGAACTGAAGCTTTCTTT
few TRBJ2-3 TRBD1 TRBV24-1 CPTSDPNRDRVTDTQYF TGTCCCACCAGTGACCCCAACCGCGACAGGGTCACAGATACGCAGTATTTT
NA TRBJ2-7 NA TRBV21-1 CASSKLSPGDYEQYF TGTGCCAGCAGCAAATTAAGTCCGGGTGACTACGAGCAGTACTTC
NA TRBJ2-3 TRBD1 TRBV7-6 CASSSRRGRTDTQYF TGTGCCAGCAGCTCCCGAAGGGGGCGCACAGATACGCAGTATTTT
NA TRBJ2-1 NA TRBV18 CASSPLRQNEQFF TGTGCCAGCTCGCCTCTCCGCCAGAATGAGCAGTTCTTC
NA TRBJ2-2 TRBD1 TRBV27 CATATGVFNTGELFF TGTGCCACAGCAACAGGGGTTTTTAACACCGGGGAGCTGTTTTTT
NA TRBJ2-2 TRBD2 TRBV7-2 CASSLTTGGDTGELFF TGTGCCAGCAGCTTAACGACGGGGGGGGACACCGGGGAGCTGTTTTTT
NA TRBJ1-1 NA TRBV11-2 CASSLIGRGKDTEAFF TGTGCCAGCAGCTTAATCGGGAGGGGGAAGGACACTGAAGCTTTCTTT
once TRBJ1-1 NA TRBV5-1 CASSSNRGYTEAFF TGCGCCAGCAGCTCGAACCGGGGATACACTGAAGCTTTCTTT
NA TRBJ2-3 NA TRBV10-1 CASSDPGMANTQYF TGCGCCAGCAGTGATCCGGGGATGGCGAATACGCAGTATTTT
NA TRBJ1-6 NA TRBV6-5 CASSLGAEGRSPLHF TGTGCCAGCAGTCTTGGGGCAGAAGGTCGTTCACCCCTCCACTTT
NA TRBJ1-2 NA TRBV5-1 CASSLDAGVITNYGYTF TGCGCCAGCAGCTTGGACGCGGGTGTCATCACCAACTATGGCTACACCTTC
NA TRBJ2-7 NA TRBV6-5 CASNIQEGAIYEQYF TGTGCCAGCAACATACAGGAGGGGGCGATCTACGAGCAGTACTTC
NA TRBJ2-2 NA TRBV11-3 CASSTGLGPPNTGELFF TGTGCCAGCAGCACCGGTCTGGGCCCACCGAACACCGGGGAGCTGTTTTTT
NA TRBJ2-4 NA TRBV11-2 CASSLVTPGALKNIQYF TGTGCCAGCAGCTTAGTAACGCCAGGGGCCCTCAAAAACATTCAGTACTTC
NA TRBJ1-1 NA TRBV6-5 CATMRGYTEAFF TGTGCCACCATGAGGGGGTATACTGAAGCTTTCTTT
NA TRBJ1-1 TRBD1 TRBV29-1 CSVGGTGGYTEAFF TGCAGCGTTGGAGGGACAGGGGGCTACACTGAAGCTTTCTTT
NA TRBJ2-6 TRBD1 TRBV5-1 CASSEGQEISGANVLTF TGCGCCAGCAGTGAGGGACAGGAGATCTCTGGGGCCAACGTCCTGACTTTC